A selection of T cell receptor beta chains follows, all from one sample in a study of T cell responses to AZD1222 COVID-19 vaccine. Generated by immunoSEQ multiplex PCR, the TCRdb table keeps only in-frame clones and is missing some. The table records about 140,000 clones, around 88% of them present only once. The material sequenced was peripheral blood, taken on day 0 of AZD1222 vaccination. The receptors derive from an adult in good health. CDR3s include the opening cysteine and the closing phenylalanine or tryptophan. D genes are given only for firm matches. Size tells how often a clone was seen (once, few, many) or the class of an expanded clone, and some rows leave it out.

v_call	clone_size	d_call	j_call	cdr3_nt	cdr3_aa
TRBV7-9	NA	NA	TRBJ2-7	TGTGCCAGCAGCTTTAGTTCGGGGAACGAGCAGTACTTC	CASSFSSGNEQYF
TRBV3-1/TRBV3-2	NA	TRBD2	TRBJ2-3	TGTGCCAGCAGCCTGGGACTAGCGGGAGAAGTAGATACGCAGTATTTT	CASSLGLAGEVDTQYF
TRBV7-2	NA	NA	TRBJ1-6	TGTGCCAGCAGCCCCCAAGGGGATTATAATTCACCCCTCCACTTT	CASSPQGDYNSPLHF
TRBV5-1	NA	TRBD1	TRBJ1-2	TGCGCCAGCAGCCCTGACAGGGGGTATTATGGCTACACCTTC	CASSPDRGYYGYTF
TRBV5-5	NA	NA	TRBJ2-2	TGTGCCAGCAGCCGGCAAGACACCGGGGAGCTGTTTTTT	CASSRQDTGELFF
TRBV9	NA	NA	TRBJ1-1	TGTGCCAGCAGCGTAGGAGGCGGACAGAACACTGAAGCTTTCTTT	CASSVGGGQNTEAFF
TRBV5-8	NA	TRBD1	TRBJ2-5	TGTGCCAGCAGCCCGCCAAGGGGACAGGGACAAGAGACCCAGTACTTC	CASSPPRGQGQETQYF
TRBV6-6	NA	NA	TRBJ2-2	TGTGCCAGCGGTAGGGGGAGCACCGGGGAGCTGTTTTTT	CASGRGSTGELFF
TRBV11-2	NA	TRBD1	TRBJ1-1	TGTGCCAGCAGCCAGACAGGGGAAGCTTTCTTT	CASSQTGEAFF
TRBV28	once	NA	TRBJ2-7	TGTGCCAGCGGCCCTCGAGGGCTCGAGCAGTACTTC	CASGPRGLEQYF
TRBV5-1	NA	TRBD2	TRBJ2-7	TGCGCCAGCAGCTTGGGAACTAGCGTCTACGAGCAGTACTTC	CASSLGTSVYEQYF
TRBV5-1	NA	TRBD2	TRBJ2-1	TGCGCCACCAGAGCGGGGAGCTCCTACAATGAGCAGTTCTTC	CATRAGSSYNEQFF